These T cell receptor beta chains were read from a single sample in a study of blood T cell repertoires in COVID-19. Sequencing used immunoSEQ multiplex PCR; TCRdb keeps in-frame clones, though not all of them. The sample has 100,000 to 120,000 clones, about 88% seen once. The sample taken for sequencing was peripheral blood. The source is a woman between 65 and 79 years old who had recovered from COVID-19. CDR3s include the opening cysteine and the closing phenylalanine or tryptophan. D genes are given only for firm matches. Expanded clones get a size class; other rows say once, few or many, or leave the size out.

>TRBV3-1/TRBV3-2|TRBD1|TRBJ1-3|.
TGTGCCAGCAGCCCCACTGAAGACAGGGCCTTCTCTGGAAACACCATATATTTT
CASSPTEDRAFSGNTIYF
>TRBV28|.|TRBJ1-4|.
TGTGCCAGCAGTTTAACGGGGGATGCAACTAATGAAAAACTGTTTTTT
CASSLTGDATNEKLFF
>TRBV30|.|TRBJ2-1|.
TGTGCCTGGAGTGTTGGCAGCAATGAGCAGTTCTTC
CAWSVGSNEQFF
>TRBV7-2|TRBD2|TRBJ2-1|.
TGTGCCAGCAGCTTAGTCGGGGGGGCTATCTACAATGAGCAGTTCTTC
CASSLVGGAIYNEQFF
>TRBV28|.|TRBJ2-1|few
TGTGCCAGCAGTTTCGTAGTTGGCGGGACGGACAATGAGCAGTTCTTC
CASSFVVGGTDNEQFF
>TRBV9|.|TRBJ2-7|.
TGTGCCAGCAGCGTAGCTGCCAGGGGTTCCTACGAGCAGTACTTC
CASSVAARGSYEQYF
>TRBV5-1|.|TRBJ2-5|once
TGCGCCAGCAGCCCGGGGAGCTACCAAGAGACCCAGTACTTC
CASSPGSYQETQYF
>TRBV4-2|TRBD1|TRBJ1-4|.
TGTGCCAGCAGCCCACAGGGGGGCGAAAAACTGTTTTTT
CASSPQGGEKLFF
>TRBV12-3/TRBV12-4|.|TRBJ1-2|few
TGTGCCAGCAGTTTAGGAGGCGTCTCCACCTTC
CASSLGGVSTF
>TRBV7-2|TRBD2|TRBJ2-4|.
TGTGCCAGCAGCTTGGCCCCCCTAGCGGGAGAGTCCATTCAGTACTTC
CASSLAPLAGESIQYF